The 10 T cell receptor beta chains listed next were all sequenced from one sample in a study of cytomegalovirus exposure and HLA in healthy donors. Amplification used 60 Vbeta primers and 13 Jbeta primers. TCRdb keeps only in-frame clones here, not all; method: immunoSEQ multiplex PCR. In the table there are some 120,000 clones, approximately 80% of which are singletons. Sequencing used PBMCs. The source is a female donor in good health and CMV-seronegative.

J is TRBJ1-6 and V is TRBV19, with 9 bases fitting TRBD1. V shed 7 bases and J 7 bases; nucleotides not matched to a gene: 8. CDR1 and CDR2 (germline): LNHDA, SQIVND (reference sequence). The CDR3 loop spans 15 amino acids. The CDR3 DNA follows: TGTGCCAGTAACGGGGGACAGGGTCTGAATTCACCCCTCCACTTT. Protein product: CASNGGQGLNSPLHF.

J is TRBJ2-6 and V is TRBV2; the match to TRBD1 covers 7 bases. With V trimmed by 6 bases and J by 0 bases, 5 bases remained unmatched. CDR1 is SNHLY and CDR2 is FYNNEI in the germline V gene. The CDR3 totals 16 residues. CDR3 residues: CASRATGTSGANVLTF. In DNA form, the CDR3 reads TGTGCCAGCAGGGCGACAGGGACCTCTGGGGCCAACGTCCTGACTTTC.

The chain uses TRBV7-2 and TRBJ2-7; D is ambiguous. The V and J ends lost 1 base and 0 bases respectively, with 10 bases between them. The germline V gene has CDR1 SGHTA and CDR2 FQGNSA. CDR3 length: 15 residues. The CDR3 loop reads CASSLVSASSYEQYF. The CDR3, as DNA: TGTGCCAGCAGCTTAGTTTCTGCCAGCTCCTACGAGCAGTACTTC.

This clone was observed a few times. The CDR3 here is CASSTPGTSEDEKLFF. The CDR3 DNA follows: TGCGCCAGCAGCACCCCGGGAACAAGTGAGGATGAAAAACTGTTTTTT. The V gene is TRBV4-1, the J gene TRBJ1-4, with D uncertain. V lost 5 bases to trimming and J lost 6 bases, with 19 bases between them. The CDR3 has 16 amino acids. Germline V lookup: CDR1 MGHRA, CDR2 YSYEKL.

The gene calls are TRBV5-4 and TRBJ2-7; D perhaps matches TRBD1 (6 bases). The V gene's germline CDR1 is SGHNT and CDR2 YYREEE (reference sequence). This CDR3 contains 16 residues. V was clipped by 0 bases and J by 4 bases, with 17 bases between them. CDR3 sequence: CASSLVPGEAEYEQYF. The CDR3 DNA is TGTGCCAGCAGCTTGGTCCCAGGGGAAGCGGAATACGAGCAGTACTTC.

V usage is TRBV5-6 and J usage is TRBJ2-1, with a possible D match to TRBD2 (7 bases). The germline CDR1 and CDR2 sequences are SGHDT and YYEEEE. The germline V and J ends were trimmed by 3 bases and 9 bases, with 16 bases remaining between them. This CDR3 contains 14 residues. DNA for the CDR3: TGTGCCAGCAGCTGGGGGGGGCCCCTTCCTGAGCAGTTCTTC. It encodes CASSWGGPLPEQFF.

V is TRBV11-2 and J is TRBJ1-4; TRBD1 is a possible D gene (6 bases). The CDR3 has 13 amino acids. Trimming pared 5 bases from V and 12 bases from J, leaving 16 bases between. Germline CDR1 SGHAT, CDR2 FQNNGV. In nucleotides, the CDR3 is TGTGCCAGCAGCCAAGGGGGAGCAGAGCAACTGTTTTTT. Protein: CASSQGGAEQLFF.

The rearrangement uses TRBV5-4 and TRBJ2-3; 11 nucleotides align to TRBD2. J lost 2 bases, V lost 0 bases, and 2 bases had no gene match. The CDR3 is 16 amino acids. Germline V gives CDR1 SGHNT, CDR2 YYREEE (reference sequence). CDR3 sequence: CASSLGSGGATDTQYF. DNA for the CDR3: TGTGCCAGCAGCTTGGGTAGCGGGGGGGCCACAGATACGCAGTATTTT. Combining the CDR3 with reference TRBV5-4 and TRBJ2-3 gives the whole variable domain ETGVTQSPTHLIKTRGQQVTLRCSSQSGHNTVSWYQQALGQGPQFIFQYYREEENGRGNFPPRFSGLQFPNYSSELNVNALELDDSALYLCASSLGSGGATDTQYFGPGTRLTVL.

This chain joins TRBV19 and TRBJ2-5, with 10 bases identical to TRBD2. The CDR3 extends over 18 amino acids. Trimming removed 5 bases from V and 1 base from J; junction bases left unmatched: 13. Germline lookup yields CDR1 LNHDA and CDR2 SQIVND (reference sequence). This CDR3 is CASSQLAGADSFQETQYF. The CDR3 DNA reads TGTGCCAGTAGTCAGCTAGCGGGGGCCGACTCTTTCCAAGAGACCCAGTACTTC.

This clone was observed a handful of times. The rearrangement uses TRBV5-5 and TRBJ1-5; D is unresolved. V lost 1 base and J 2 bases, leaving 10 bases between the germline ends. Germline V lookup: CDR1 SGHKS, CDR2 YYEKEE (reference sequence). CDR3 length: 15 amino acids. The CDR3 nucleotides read TGTGCCAGCAGCTTGTGGGTGGAGGGCAATCAGCCCCAGCATTTT. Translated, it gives CASSLWVEGNQPQHF.